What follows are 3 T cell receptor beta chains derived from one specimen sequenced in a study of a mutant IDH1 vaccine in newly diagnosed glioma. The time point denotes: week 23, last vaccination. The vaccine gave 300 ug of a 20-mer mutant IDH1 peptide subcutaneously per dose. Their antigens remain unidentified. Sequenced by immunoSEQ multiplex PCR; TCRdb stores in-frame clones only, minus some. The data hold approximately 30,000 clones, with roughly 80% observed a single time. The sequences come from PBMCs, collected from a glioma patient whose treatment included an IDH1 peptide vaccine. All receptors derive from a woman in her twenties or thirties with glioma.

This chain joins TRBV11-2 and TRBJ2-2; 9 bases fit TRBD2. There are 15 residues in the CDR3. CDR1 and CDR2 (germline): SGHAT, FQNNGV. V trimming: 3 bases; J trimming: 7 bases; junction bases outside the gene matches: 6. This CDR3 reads CASSLAGGPNGELFF. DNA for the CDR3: TGTGCCAGCAGCTTGGCGGGGGGGCCAAACGGGGAGCTGTTTTTT.

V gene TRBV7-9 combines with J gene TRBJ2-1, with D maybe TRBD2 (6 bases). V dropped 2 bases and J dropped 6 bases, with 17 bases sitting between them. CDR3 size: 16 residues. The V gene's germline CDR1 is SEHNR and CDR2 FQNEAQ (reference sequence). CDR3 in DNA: TGTGCCAGCAGCTTATGGGACTCCGTCATACTCAATGAGCAGTTCTTC. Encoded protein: CASSLWDSVILNEQFF.

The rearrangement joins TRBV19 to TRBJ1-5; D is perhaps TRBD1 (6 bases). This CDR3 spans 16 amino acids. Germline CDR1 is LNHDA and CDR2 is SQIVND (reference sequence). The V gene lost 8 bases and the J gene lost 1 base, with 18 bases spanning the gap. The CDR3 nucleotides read TGTGCCAGTTTGGGGGACAATGAGTACAGCAATCAGCCCCAGCATTTT. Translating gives CASLGDNEYSNQPQHF.